This is a list of T cell receptor beta chains from one sample in a study of blood T cell repertoires in COVID-19. Data came from immunoSEQ multiplex PCR; TCRdb stores just in-frame clones and leaves some out. The table includes a few hundred thousand clones, roughly nine tenths detected once. Sequencing used PBMCs or T cells enriched from blood (not recorded which). The receptors originated from a middle-aged woman who had been exposed to COVID-19. Each CDR3 is given with its conserved first and last residue. The D gene is left open where the match is weak. Expanded clones get a size class; other rows say once, few or many, or leave the size out.

v_gene	abundance	j_gene	d_gene	CDR3aa	CDR3nt
TRBV6-2/TRBV6-3	-	TRBJ2-1	-	CASSKPNEQFF	TGTGCCAGCAGTAAGCCCAATGAGCAGTTCTTC
TRBV16	-	TRBJ1-1	-	CASATRLNTEAFF	TGTGCCAGCGCAACTCGTTTGAACACTGAAGCTTTCTTT
TRBV5-1	-	TRBJ2-1	TRBD2	CASSSGLAGVNEQFF	TGCGCCAGCAGCTCGGGACTAGCGGGGGTAAATGAGCAGTTCTTC
TRBV7-9	-	TRBJ1-2	TRBD1	CASSHSVFRQGAKGYTF	TGTGCCAGCAGTCACTCGGTGTTTCGACAGGGGGCGAAGGGCTACACCTTC
TRBV19	-	TRBJ2-1	-	CASSTLLGGEYNEQFF	TGTGCCAGTAGTACACTTTTGGGGGGTGAGTACAATGAGCAGTTCTTC
TRBV27	-	TRBJ1-2	-	CASSLNSGGPYGYTF	TGTGCCAGCAGTTTAAATTCCGGGGGACCCTATGGCTACACCTTC
TRBV19	-	TRBJ1-5	-	CASSITSGYQPQHF	TGTGCCAGTAGTATAACCTCAGGTTATCAGCCCCAGCATTTT
TRBV29-1	once	TRBJ1-2	-	CSVFRDWDGYTF	TGCAGCGTTTTTAGGGACTGGGATGGCTACACCTTC
TRBV18	-	TRBJ2-7	TRBD1	CASSRGQGDHEQYF	TGTGCCAGCTCCCGCGGACAGGGGGACCACGAGCAGTACTTC
TRBV5-6	-	TRBJ1-1	-	CASSLGQYQNTEAFF	TGTGCCAGCAGCTTAGGACAGTACCAGAACACTGAAGCTTTCTTT
TRBV30	-	TRBJ1-3	-	CAWSVGLAGNTIYF	TGTGCCTGGAGTGTTGGGCTCGCTGGAAACACCATATATTTT
TRBV24-1	-	TRBJ2-1	-	CATSDTGKYNEQFF	TGTGCCACCAGTGATACCGGGAAGTACAATGAGCAGTTCTTC
TRBV30	-	TRBJ2-4	TRBD2	CAWSGRREAKNIQYF	TGTGCCTGGAGCGGGAGGAGAGAGGCCAAAAACATTCAGTACTTC
TRBV27	-	TRBJ2-1	-	CASSLFRAGEQFF	TGTGCCAGCAGTTTATTCAGGGCCGGAGAGCAGTTCTTC
TRBV19	-	TRBJ1-1	TRBD1	CASSIVRTGPNTEAFF	TGTGCCAGTAGTATAGTTCGGACAGGGCCGAACACTGAAGCTTTCTTT
TRBV5-4	-	TRBJ1-2	TRBD1	CASSLVDRDYGYTF	TGTGCCAGCAGCTTGGTGGACAGGGACTATGGCTACACCTTC
TRBV20-1	-	TRBJ2-4	-	CSASEFQGKAKNIQYF	TGCAGTGCTAGTGAATTCCAGGGGAAGGCCAAAAACATTCAGTACTTC
TRBV2	-	TRBJ1-5	TRBD1	CASSEVRQGNQPQHF	TGTGCCAGCAGTGAGGTTAGACAGGGGAATCAGCCCCAGCATTTT
TRBV19	once	TRBJ2-2	TRBD1	CASKASTGSTGELFF	TGTGCCAGTAAGGCTTCGACAGGGAGCACCGGGGAGCTGTTTTTT
TRBV7-2	-	TRBJ2-3	TRBD1	CASSLDRVIDTQYF	TGTGCCAGCAGCTTGGACAGGGTGATAGATACGCAGTATTTT
TRBV30	-	TRBJ2-2	-	CAWSVLGLAGELFF	TGTGCCTGGAGTGTACTTGGACTGGCCGGGGAGCTGTTTTTT
TRBV5-1	-	TRBJ2-5	TRBD1	CASTLQGVRETQYF	TGCGCCAGCACCTTACAGGGGGTACGAGAGACCCAGTACTTC